The 29 T cell receptor beta chains presented below share a single source sample, sequenced in a study of T cell responses to AZD1222 COVID-19 vaccine. The protocol was immunoSEQ multiplex PCR, while the TCRdb copy is restricted to in-frame clones and leaves out a portion. The sample records 95,000 to 150,000 clones, about 90% being singletons. The sequencing used peripheral blood, collected on day 0 of AZD1222 vaccination. These receptors originate from an adult in good health.

This clone was counted a single time. The gene calls are TRBV2 and TRBJ1-1; 7 bases fit TRBD1. The CDR3 spans 14 residues. CDR1 and CDR2 (germline): SNHLY, FYNNEI. J gave up 3 bases and V 5 bases, and 6 bases lay outside the gene matches. The CDR3, as DNA: TGTGCCAGCAGTCAGACAGGGCGCGACACTGAAGCTTTCTTT. This translates into CASSQTGRDTEAFF.

The genes are TRBV18 and TRBJ1-1; D remains unclear. Trimming left V 5 bases short and J 2 bases short, with 15 bases between. CDR1 and CDR2 from the germline V gene are KGHSH and LQKENI. This CDR3 comprises 15 residues. The CDR3 loop reads CASSRIPDGNTEAFF. CDR3 nucleotides: TGTGCCAGCTCAAGAATTCCGGACGGTAACACTGAAGCTTTCTTT.

The gene calls are TRBV19 and TRBJ2-7; no firm D call. Germline V lookup: CDR1 LNHDA, CDR2 SQIVND (reference sequence). The length of the CDR3 is 14 residues. V was cut by 2 bases and J by 4 bases, with 12 bases left in between. Here the CDR3 DNA reads TGTGCCAGTAGTATATCGCCTGTTTCTTACGAGCAGTACTTC. This sequence encodes CASSISPVSYEQYF.

This clone was seen just once. This chain connects TRBV14 to TRBJ1-2; 7 nucleotides line up with TRBD1. Germline loops: CDR1 SGHDN, CDR2 FVKESK. The CDR3 consists of 10 residues. CDR3 sequence: CAGQNYGYTF. In nucleotides, the CDR3 is TGTGCGGGACAGAACTATGGCTACACCTTC.

The chain recombines TRBV12-3 or TRBV12-4 with TRBJ2-7; D tentatively fits TRBD1 or TRBD2 (5 bases each). V lost 6 bases and J 12 bases, leaving 18 bases between the germline ends. The CDR3 has 12 residues. The CDR3: CASRGVLGLLYF. The CDR3 region has the DNA TGTGCCAGCAGGGGGGTACTAGGATTGCTGTACTTC.

In its sample, this clone was seen once. This chain joins TRBV6-5 and TRBJ1-2; 7 bases line up with TRBD1. Per germline, CDR1 MNHEY and CDR2 SVGAGI. V shed 2 bases, J shed 6 bases, and the junction held 3 bases outside the gene matches. The CDR3 runs 13 residues. Written as DNA, the CDR3 is TGTGCCAGCAGTTACGGTCAGGGGGATGGCTACACCTTC. Its translation is CASSYGQGDGYTF.

V is TRBV5-5 and J is TRBJ1-3; D call uncertain. Germline values: CDR1 SGHKS, CDR2 YYEKEE (reference sequence). V lost 5 bases and J 0 bases, leaving 12 bases between the germline ends. The CDR3 contains 15 residues. The CDR3: CASRRGDSSGNTIYF. The CDR3 DNA reads as TGTGCCAGCAGGAGAGGCGATAGCTCTGGAAACACCATATATTTT.

V and J are TRBV19 and TRBJ2-1; 7 nucleotides match TRBD2. With V trimmed by 6 bases and J by 0 bases, 11 bases remained unmatched. CDR1 is LNHDA and CDR2 is SQIVND in the germline V gene (reference sequence). The CDR3 sequence is 17 residues long. In DNA form, the CDR3 reads TGTGCCAGTAGGTCTTTCGGGGGGTCGAGCTCCTACAATGAGCAGTTCTTC. This sequence encodes CASRSFGGSSSYNEQFF.

The chain is built from TRBV5-1 and TRBJ1-6; D may be TRBD1 (5 bases). The germline V gene encodes CDR1 SGHRS and CDR2 YFSETQ. Trimming took 5 bases from V and 0 from J, leaving 21 bases between them. CDR3 length: 19 amino acids. CDR3 bases: TGCGCCAGCAGTCACAGTATGGGACCTCAGAGCTCCTATAATTCACCCCTCCACTTT. Amino acids: CASSHSMGPQSSYNSPLHF.

The V and J genes are TRBV5-4 and TRBJ2-5; TRBD2 agrees at 9 bases. CDR1 SGHNT and CDR2 YYREEE come from the germline V gene (reference sequence). V shed 2 bases and J 5 bases; nucleotides not matched to a gene: 7. The CDR3 contains 15 residues. The CDR3 loop is CASSLGGGAEETQYF. Here the CDR3 DNA reads TGTGCCAGCAGCTTAGGCGGGGGGGCCGAGGAGACCCAGTACTTC. Combining the CDR3 with reference TRBV5-4 and TRBJ2-5 gives the whole variable domain ETGVTQSPTHLIKTRGQQVTLRCSSQSGHNTVSWYQQALGQGPQFIFQYYREEENGRGNFPPRFSGLQFPNYSSELNVNALELDDSALYLCASSLGGGAEETQYFGPGTRLLVL.

The chain combines TRBV3-1 (or the pseudogene TRBV3-2) with TRBJ1-3, with D unclear. Germline loops: CDR1 LGHDT, CDR2 YNNKEL (reference sequence). CDR3 length: 12 amino acids. V lost 3 bases to trimming and J lost 4 bases, with 4 bases between them. CDR3: CASSHRGNTIYF. CDR3 DNA: TGTGCCAGCAGCCATCGCGGAAACACCATATATTTT.

The V call is TRBV6-2 or TRBV6-3, the J call TRBJ2-6; the match to TRBD2 covers 8 bases. V lost 4 bases, J lost 4 bases, and 12 bases stayed unmatched. Germline V CDR1 and CDR2: MNHEY, SVGEGT. This CDR3 is 18 amino acids long. This CDR3 is CASSSLPGGANGANVLTF. For the CDR3, the DNA is TGTGCCAGCAGTTCTCTTCCGGGAGGGGCGAACGGGGCCAACGTCCTGACTTTC.

The chain uses TRBV5-6 and TRBJ2-1; 9 bases line up with TRBD1. V trimming: 5 bases; J trimming: 6 bases; junction bases outside the gene matches: 15. The length of the CDR3 is 17 residues. Germline lookup yields CDR1 SGHDT and CDR2 YYEEEE. Written as DNA, the CDR3 is TGTGCCAGCAGTCACGGGACAGGGATGACTAGCCGCAATGAGCAGTTCTTC. Translation: CASSHGTGMTSRNEQFF. Variable domain in full (rest from reference TRBV5-6 and TRBJ2-1): DAGVTQSPTHLIKTRGQQVTLRCSPKSGHDTVSWYQQALGQGPQFIFQYYEEEERQRGNFPDRFSGHQFPNYSSELNVNALLLGDSALYLCASSHGTGMTSRNEQFFGPGTRLTVL.

This rearrangement joins TRBV2 to TRBJ1-1, with D hard to call. V gave up 2 bases and J gave up 4 bases, with 8 bases separating them. Germline V gene data show CDR1 as SNHLY and CDR2 as FYNNEI. CDR3 length equals 13 residues. CDR3 in DNA: TGTGCCAGCAGTGAAACAAGGGCCACTGAAGCTTTCTTT. This translates into CASSETRATEAFF.

The chain recombines TRBV7-3 with TRBJ1-1, with D unresolved. The germline V gene has CDR1 SGHTA and CDR2 FQGTGA. The CDR3 consists of 13 residues. Trimming removed 0 bases at V and 3 bases at J, with 5 bases between. The CDR3: CASSLTGHTEAFF. CDR3 bases: TGTGCCAGCAGCTTAACAGGTCACACTGAAGCTTTCTTT.

The chain employs TRBV10-1 and TRBJ1-1; D remains ambiguous. Germline V gene data show CDR1 as WNHNN and CDR2 as SYGVQD (reference sequence). CDR3 length equals 13 residues. Between the trimmed V and J ends, which lost 6 bases and 3 bases, there was a span of 11 bases. The CDR3 DNA sequence: TGCGCCAGCAGGGCAGAATTGCACACTGAAGCTTTCTTT. It translates to CASRAELHTEAFF.

The V and J genes are TRBV5-1 and TRBJ2-7; D is possibly TRBD2 (5 bases). Trimming shortened V by 2 bases and J by 1 base, and 10 bases separated the two germline ends. Per germline, CDR1 SGHRS and CDR2 YFSETQ. The CDR3 consists of 14 residues. CDR3 in amino acids: CASSFSAASYEQYF. CDR3 DNA sequence: TGCGCCAGCAGCTTTAGCGCCGCGTCCTACGAGCAGTACTTC.

The CDR3 sequence is CAGGLVNEQYF. The CDR3 DNA sequence: TGTGCCGGGGGACTAGTCAACGAGCAGTACTTC. The rearrangement joins TRBV27 to TRBJ2-7; 8 nucleotides agree with TRBD2. The CDR3 is made up of 11 amino acids. Germline V gene data show CDR1 as MNHEY and CDR2 as SMNVEV (reference sequence). Unmatched junction bases numbered 5, after V lost 11 bases and J lost 5 bases.

The gene calls are TRBV19 and TRBJ2-7; 8 positions match TRBD1. From germline, CDR1 is LNHDA and CDR2 SQIVND (reference sequence). V shed 6 bases, J shed 5 bases, and the junction held 9 bases outside the gene matches. This CDR3 contains 14 residues. The CDR3 DNA reads TGTGCCAGTAGGAATCGGGACAGGTCAAACGAGCAGTACTTC. Protein product: CASRNRDRSNEQYF.

This sequence joins TRBV19 and TRBJ2-2; 8 bases align to TRBD1. This CDR3 is built from 16 residues. The trim removed 7 bases at V and 4 bases at J, leaving 11 bases unmatched. Germline CDR1 LNHDA, CDR2 SQIVND (reference sequence). The CDR3 loop is CASTDRVIWSTGELFF. The CDR3 DNA is TGTGCCAGTACGGACAGGGTAATATGGAGCACCGGGGAGCTGTTTTTT.

This clone was counted only a few times. The rearrangement links TRBV11-2 to TRBJ2-1; the D gene is possibly TRBD1 (6 bases). The germline V and J ends were trimmed by 5 bases and 7 bases, with 21 bases remaining between them. CDR1 is SGHAT and CDR2 is FQNNGV in the germline V gene. CDR3 length: 16 residues. CDR3 residues: CASSPLQGPWGNEQFF. The CDR3 region has the DNA TGTGCCAGCAGCCCTCTACAGGGACCTTGGGGGAATGAGCAGTTCTTC.

The CDR3 here is CASSLEQRILYGYTF. As DNA, the CDR3 is TGTGCCAGCAGTTTAGAACAGCGGATCCTCTATGGCTACACCTTC. The chain uses TRBV28 and TRBJ1-2, with D unresolved. The V and J ends lost 2 bases and 4 bases respectively, with 14 bases between them. The CDR3 spans 15 residues. Germline values: CDR1 MDHEN, CDR2 SYDVKM.

V is TRBV6-7 and J is TRBJ1-5; TRBD1 aligns across 9 bases. Being an ORF, TRBV6-7 has a function that is uncertain. Trimming removed 2 bases from V and 4 bases from J; junction bases left unmatched: 3. This CDR3 spans 15 amino acids. CDR3 sequence: CASSYRGQGNQPQHF. In DNA, the CDR3 is TGTGCCAGCAGTTACCGGGGACAGGGAAATCAGCCCCAGCATTTT.

The genes are TRBV18 and TRBJ1-1; 8 positions match TRBD1. Germline-derived CDR1 and CDR2 are KGHSH and LQKENI. The CDR3 is 13 residues long. Trimming cost V 5 bases and J 6 bases; bases outside gene matches: 5. The CDR3 DNA sequence: TGTGCCAGCTCAAGAGGACAGGGCGCTGAAGCTTTCTTT. Amino acids: CASSRGQGAEAFF.

The V gene is TRBV19, the J gene TRBJ2-1; 12 bases line up with TRBD2. The CDR3 contains 15 residues. Losses at the gene ends were 0 bases for V and 12 bases for J; bases not matched to a gene: 6. Germline V gene lookup returns CDR1 LNHDA and CDR2 SQIVND (reference sequence). The DNA of the CDR3 is TGTGCCAGTAGTATAGATTCGGCTAGCGGGAGGGGGCAGTTCTTC. The encoded protein is CASSIDSASGRGQFF.

This chain uses TRBV28 with TRBJ1-1, with TRBD1 as a possible D gene (5 bases). The CDR3 length is 16 residues. The germline V gene encodes CDR1 MDHEN and CDR2 SYDVKM. Trimming shortened V by 5 bases and J by 3 bases, and 19 bases separated the two germline ends. The CDR3 loop reads CASSTSRGLWDTEAFF. The CDR3 DNA is TGTGCCAGCAGTACCTCGAGGGGCTTATGGGACACTGAAGCTTTCTTT.

The chain combines TRBV5-4 with TRBJ2-7, with TRBD2 identical over 7 bases. J lost 3 bases, V lost 1 base, and 7 bases had no gene match. CDR3 length: 15 amino acids. Germline V gives CDR1 SGHNT, CDR2 YYREEE (reference sequence). The CDR3 region is CASSLKSGASYEQYF. The CDR3 DNA is TGTGCCAGCAGCTTGAAGAGCGGGGCCAGCTACGAGCAGTACTTC.

The chain links TRBV12-3 or TRBV12-4 to TRBJ2-5; no reliable D call. The CDR3 loop spans 12 amino acids. V was cut by 7 bases and J by 1 base, with 7 bases left in between. CDR3 DNA: TGTGCCAGCACTTACAGCCAAGAGACCCAGTACTTC. Protein product: CASTYSQETQYF.

The chain carries TRBV6-2 or TRBV6-3 and TRBJ2-7; 11 nucleotides align to TRBD2. The length of the CDR3 is 17 residues. The V gene end was trimmed by 2 bases and the J gene end by 7 bases; junction bases not matched to a gene: 13. In germline, CDR1 is MNHEY, CDR2 SVGEGT. The CDR3, as DNA: TGTGCCAGCAGTTACCGGGGACTAGCGGCCCGTAGGGGGGAGCAGTACTTC. This gives the protein CASSYRGLAARRGEQYF.